This TCR beta chain was recovered during a study of PD-1 blockade in classical Hodgkin lymphoma. Clones were sequenced by immunoSEQ multiplex PCR, and TCRdb holds only the in-frame ones, with some missing. The profile shows 64,000 or so clones, about 90% of them singletons. Study results and limitations: The study found that TCR diversity rose significantly by C4D1 in CD4+ but not CD8+ cells.

Worth noting for this clone: Its specificity is unknown. The junction and the germline gene differ at one end; a read error may be behind it.

Noted time point: cycle 4 day 1 (C4D1), after six to seven weeks of nivolumab. In every patient, relapse followed autologous stem cell transplantation, while exposure to brentuximab vedotin differed. The CDR3 is 15 residues long. Germline V gene data show CDR1 as SGHNT and CDR2 as YYREEE (reference sequence). The sequences come from peripheral blood mononuclear cells (PBMCs), collected before the fourth cycle of nivolumab. This sequence was found in a human donor with classical Hodgkin lymphoma. The chain has TRBV5-4 and TRBJ1-1; D possibly corresponds to TRBD1 (5 bases). CDR3 amino acids: CASSLVGDGNTEAFF. The CDR3 DNA is TGTGCCAGCAGCTTGGTTGGGGACGGGAACACTGAGGCTTTCTTT.